A single sample gave rise to the 12 T cell receptor beta chains below, sequenced in a study of T cell changes during pregnancy in multiple sclerosis. Repertoires were generated with immunoSEQ multiplex PCR, while TCRdb's copy carries only in-frame clones and drops some. The sample holds under 55,000 clones, 91% seen once. Sequenced material: CD8+ T cells from peripheral blood mononuclear cells, taken after pregnancy. Receptors were obtained from a female donor with multiple sclerosis, enrolled in a pregnancy study.

V and J are TRBV29-1 and TRBJ2-2; D call uncertain. The CDR3 has 15 residues. CDR1 is SQVTM and CDR2 is ANQGSEA in the germline V gene. Trimming took 0 bases from V and 4 from J, leaving 12 bases between them. This CDR3 is CSVEDLGTGTGELFF. DNA for the CDR3: TGCAGCGTTGAAGATCTGGGTACGGGCACCGGGGAGCTGTTTTTT.

In this sample, this clone turned up once. The CDR3 here is CASSLGRLAGANEQFF. Here the CDR3 DNA reads TGTGCCAGCAGCTTAGGAAGACTAGCGGGGGCGAATGAGCAGTTCTTC. V is TRBV13 and J is TRBJ2-1; 12 bases fit TRBD2. The ends lost 0 bases at V and 7 bases at J; junction bases unmatched: 4. The germline V gene encodes CDR1 PRHDT and CDR2 FYEKMQ (reference sequence). The CDR3 is 16 amino acids.

The chain couples TRBV27 to TRBJ1-2; D gene unclear. The V end lost 5 bases, the J end lost 5 bases, and 12 bases lay between the germline ends. CDR1 is MNHEY and CDR2 is SMNVEV in the germline V gene (reference sequence). The CDR3 has 13 residues. Written as DNA, the CDR3 is TGTGCCAGCAGTGACGGCTCGGGGTATGGCTACACCTTC. Amino acids: CASSDGSGYGYTF.

This clone is medium-sized within its sample. The chain joins TRBV4-1 to TRBJ1-1, with D unclear. The germline gives CDR1 MGHRA, CDR2 YSYEKL. V was pared by 4 bases and J by 0 bases, with 9 bases between. This CDR3 has 14 amino acids. The CDR3 sequence: CASSPSVVNTEAFF. DNA for the CDR3: TGCGCCAGCAGCCCTAGCGTTGTGAACACTGAAGCTTTCTTT.

This sequence joins TRBV4-2 and TRBJ2-2; D remains ambiguous. V was trimmed by 1 base and J by 1 base, leaving 4 bases between them. Germline lookup yields CDR1 LGHNA and CDR2 YNFKEQ. This CDR3 contains 14 residues. The CDR3 nucleotides read TGTGCCAGCAGCCAAGGTCTGAACACCGGGGAGCTGTTTTTT. It encodes CASSQGLNTGELFF.

Within the sample, this clone is medium-sized. V gene TRBV4-1 combines with J gene TRBJ1-3; no reliable D call. The germline V and J ends were trimmed by 8 bases and 0 bases, with 14 bases remaining between them. CDR1 is MGHRA, CDR2 YSYEKL, per germline. CDR3 size: 15 residues. CDR3 in DNA: TGCGCCAGCGCCACTTCGCGGGGCTCTGGAAACACCATATATTTT. The encoded protein is CASATSRGSGNTIYF.

The chain joins TRBV7-2 to TRBJ2-7; a weak D match, TRBD2 (6 bases). Trimming took 5 bases from V and 3 from J, leaving 26 bases between them. Germline CDR1 SGHTA, CDR2 FQGNSA. CDR3 length: 18 residues. CDR3 region: CASSPMDYHAEKRYEQYF. For the CDR3, the DNA is TGTGCCAGCAGCCCCATGGACTACCACGCGGAAAAACGCTACGAGCAGTACTTC.

The gene calls are TRBV2 and TRBJ1-4, with 9 bases matching TRBD1. Germline V CDR1 and CDR2: SNHLY, FYNNEI. V shed 5 bases, J shed 9 bases, and the junction held 7 bases outside the gene matches. The CDR3 consists of 14 residues. This chain's CDR3 is CASSPGQGTQKLFF. DNA of the CDR3: TGTGCCAGCAGTCCGGGACAGGGAACCCAAAAACTGTTTTTT. The variable domain in full, with the rest retrieved from reference TRBV2 and TRBJ1-4, is EPEVTQTPSHQVTQMGQEVILRCVPISNHLYFYWYRQILGQKVEFLVSFYNNEISEKSEIFDDQFSVERPDGSNFTLKIRSTKLEDSAMYFCASSPGQGTQKLFFGSGTQLSVL.

The chain is built from TRBV19 and TRBJ2-7; D may be TRBD2 (5 bases). In germline, CDR1 is LNHDA, CDR2 SQIVND (reference sequence). Trimming took off 4 bases at V and 4 bases at J, with 5 bases between the two ends. The CDR3 covers 11 residues. CDR3 nucleotides: TGTGCCAGTAGTAGCGGGTACGAGCAGTACTTC. Amino acid sequence: CASSSGYEQYF.

V and J are TRBV27 and TRBJ1-6; D gene ambiguous. V was clipped by 8 bases and J by 5 bases, with 16 bases between them. Germline lookup yields CDR1 MNHEY and CDR2 SMNVEV (reference sequence). The CDR3 runs 15 residues. This CDR3 is CASSSQRVDNSPLHF. CDR3 coding DNA: TGTGCCAGCTCCTCCCAGAGGGTAGATAATTCACCCCTCCACTTT.

The V and J genes are TRBV18 and TRBJ2-5, with D possibly being TRBD1 (6 bases). Trimming removed 3 bases at V and 5 bases at J, with 13 bases between. This CDR3 contains 14 residues. CDR1 and CDR2 from the germline V gene are KGHSH and LQKENI. CDR3 loop: CASSPIQGLETQYF. For the CDR3, the DNA is TGTGCCAGCTCACCTATCCAGGGGTTGGAGACCCAGTACTTC.

The rearrangement uses TRBV5-5 and TRBJ2-2; perhaps TRBD1 as D (6 bases). CDR1 and CDR2 from the germline V gene are SGHKS and YYEKEE (reference sequence). The V and J ends lost 7 bases and 5 bases respectively, with 12 bases between them. The CDR3 is 13 amino acids. CDR3 coding DNA: TGTGCCAGCGAACAGGGTTGGACCGGGGAGCTGTTTTTT. Translation: CASEQGWTGELFF.